This record concerns one T cell receptor (beta chain) sequence. The same CDR3 arises from other DNA sequences in this sample as well. Deletions cut 0 bases from V and 8 bases from J, with 10 bases between. Germline V gene sequence: CDR1 MGHRA, CDR2 YSYEKL. This CDR3 comprises 13 residues. This sample stems from a study of shared clonotypes between healthy human individuals. Profiling relied on immunoSEQ multiplex PCR, and the TCRdb table lists in-frame clones only, not all of them. The table lists millions of clones, 85% to 95% of them singletons. The sequence was collected from a man aged 18 to 29 in good health. The gene calls are TRBV4-1 and TRBJ1-2; D is uncertain. The sequencing input was naive CD4+ T cells sorted from blood. The subset was: CD45RA+ positively selected. Here the CDR3 reads CASSQDGGYGYTF. The CDR3 coding sequence is TGCGCCAGCAGCCAAGATGGTGGGTACGGCTACACCTTC.